Below, 13 T cell receptor beta chains from the same sample are listed, as sequenced in a study of cytomegalovirus exposure and HLA in healthy donors. PCR involved 60 Vbeta and 13 Jbeta primers. The repertoire was sequenced with immunoSEQ multiplex PCR; TCRdb's copy has only in-frame clones and lacks some. Counted here are 84,000 or so clones, roughly 80% occurring once; the ten biggest clones make up 1.4%. The sample taken for sequencing was PBMCs. The receptors shown here come from a male donor in good health and CMV-seronegative.

This clone was observed a few times. The J gene is TRBJ1-1, the V gene TRBV5-1, with TRBD1 matching over 8 bases. Looked up from germline, CDR1 is SGHRS and CDR2 is YFSETQ. J was trimmed by 1 base and V by 7 bases; bases with no gene match: 6. The CDR3 is 14 residues long. The CDR3 region is CASSRGTGNTEAFF. CDR3 sequence (DNA): TGCGCCAGCTCCCGGGGGACAGGGAACACTGAAGCTTTCTTT. The whole variable domain, filled in from reference TRBV5-1 and TRBJ1-1, reads KAGVTQTPRYLIKTRGQQVTLSCSPISGHRSVSWYQQTPGQGLQFLFEYFSETQRNKGNFPGRFSGRQFSNSRSEMNVSTLELGDSALYLCASSRGTGNTEAFFGQGTRLTVV.

The rearrangement links TRBV4-1 to TRBJ1-6; 7 bases are shared with TRBD1. Germline loops: CDR1 MGHRA, CDR2 YSYEKL. J was trimmed by 0 bases and V by 6 bases; bases with no gene match: 5. The CDR3 is 16 amino acids. This CDR3 is CASSDQGVSYNSPLHF. CDR3 nucleotide sequence: TGCGCCAGCAGTGACCAGGGGGTCTCCTATAATTCACCCCTCCACTTT.

This chain connects TRBV28 to TRBJ2-2; D is unclear. The V gene's germline CDR1 is MDHEN and CDR2 SYDVKM. The ends were cut back, 6 bases at V and 6 bases at J, with 11 bases in the middle. The CDR3 consists of 13 residues. In DNA, the CDR3 is TGTGCCAGCAGCCCCAGGTTTCCCGGGGAGCTGTTTTTT. Translated, it gives CASSPRFPGELFF.

The gene calls are TRBV19 and TRBJ1-6, with D possibly TRBD1 on 5 matching bases. CDR3 length: 14 amino acids. The V and J ends lost 6 bases and 9 bases respectively, with 15 bases between them. Germline CDR1 is LNHDA and CDR2 is SQIVND (reference sequence). CDR3 loop: CASRTDSWGSPLHF. In DNA form, the CDR3 reads TGTGCCAGTAGAACCGACAGTTGGGGTTCACCCCTCCACTTT.

The chain has TRBV19 and TRBJ1-5; D may be TRBD1 (5 bases). The germline V gene has CDR1 LNHDA and CDR2 SQIVND (reference sequence). V was trimmed by 5 bases and J by 4 bases, leaving 9 bases between them. The CDR3 has 13 residues. For the CDR3, the DNA is TGTGCCAGTAGTGTCGGGGGAAATCAGCCCCAGCATTTT. Its translation is CASSVGGNQPQHF.

The V call is TRBV27, the J call TRBJ2-2; D uncertain. V was shortened by 2 bases and J by 5 bases, with 6 bases between the two germline ends. Looked up from germline, CDR1 is MNHEY and CDR2 is SMNVEV (reference sequence). This CDR3 comprises 13 residues. The CDR3 DNA reads TGTGCCAGCAGTTTAACCGGGACCGGGGAGCTGTTTTTT. Encoded protein: CASSLTGTGELFF.

The rearrangement links TRBV4-3 to TRBJ1-2; TRBD1 matches at 8 bases. Germline V lookup: CDR1 LGHNA, CDR2 YSLEER. There are 16 residues in the CDR3. J lost 6 bases, V lost 3 bases, and 12 bases had no gene match. This CDR3 reads CASSHGRSRGQNGYTF. As DNA, the CDR3 is TGCGCCAGCAGCCACGGGCGGAGCAGGGGGCAGAATGGCTACACCTTC.

The chain uses TRBV5-4 and TRBJ2-5, with D perhaps TRBD2 (6 bases). Trimming removed 0 bases from V and 5 bases from J, with 11 bases in between. The germline CDR1 and CDR2 sequences are SGHNT and YYREEE (reference sequence). This CDR3 has 14 residues. The CDR3 coding sequence is TGTGCCAGCAGCTTGGTTGGGGAGGTGGAGACCCAGTACTTC. It specifies CASSLVGEVETQYF.

This clone was detected only once. The CDR3 nucleotides read TGTGCCAGCAGGCGACAGACTCATAGTGAAGCTTTCTTT. Translating it yields CASRRQTHSEAFF. The rearrangement links TRBV6-5 to TRBJ1-1; D perhaps matches TRBD1 (5 bases). The V end was cut by 6 bases, the J end by 7 bases, with 15 bases between. The CDR3 contains 13 residues. Germline V CDR1 and CDR2: MNHEY, SVGAGI.

The chain links TRBV9 to TRBJ2-2; 7 nucleotides line up with TRBD1. This CDR3 is 16 amino acids long. With V trimmed by 1 base and J by 4 bases, 7 bases remained unmatched. Germline assignment: CDR1 SGDLS and CDR2 YYNGEE. CDR3 DNA: TGTGCCAGCAGCGTATCTCGGGACAGAGTCACCGGGGAGCTGTTTTTT. It specifies CASSVSRDRVTGELFF.

The chain couples TRBV4-3 to TRBJ1-4; no firm D call. The CDR3 is 15 amino acids. The V gene's germline CDR1 is LGHNA and CDR2 YSLEER. Trimming shortened V by 0 bases and J by 7 bases, and 12 bases separated the two germline ends. The CDR3 sequence is CASSQDARSVEKLFF. The CDR3 DNA reads as TGCGCCAGCAGCCAAGATGCGAGATCCGTTGAAAAACTGTTTTTT.

DNA for the CDR3: TGTGCCAGCAGTCTCACAGATACGCAGTATTTT. Translation gives CASSLTDTQYF. The chain has TRBV2 and TRBJ2-3; D remains ambiguous. Germline values: CDR1 SNHLY, CDR2 FYNNEI. The CDR3 covers 11 residues. With 5 bases removed from V and 2 bases from J, the gap between germline ends came to 2 bases.

V and J are TRBV7-9 and TRBJ2-7; D may be TRBD2 (6 bases). The length of the CDR3 is 12 residues. Trimming removed 3 bases from V and 5 bases from J, with 8 bases in between. Per the germline V gene, CDR1 is SEHNR and CDR2 is FQNEAQ (reference sequence). The CDR3 nucleotides read TGTGCCAGCAGCTTGGAGGGGAACGAGCAGTACTTC. This translates into CASSLEGNEQYF.